A single sample is the source of the 28 T cell receptor beta chains below, sequenced in a study of cytomegalovirus exposure and HLA in healthy donors. Assay used: immunoSEQ multiplex PCR; TCRdb lists only in-frame clones, some missing. The sample holds about 180,000 clones, around 87% seen once. The sequencing input was PBMCs. The receptors come from a woman aged 25 to 39 in good health and CMV-seronegative.

V usage is TRBV2 and J usage is TRBJ2-2, with unresolved D. Germline CDR1 is SNHLY and CDR2 is FYNNEI. The CDR3 length is 14 residues. Trimming shortened V by 3 bases and J by 2 bases, and 7 bases separated the two germline ends. For the CDR3, the DNA is TGTGCCAGCAGTGATGTCAGAAACACCGGGGAGCTGTTTTTT. Translating gives CASSDVRNTGELFF.

This chain links TRBV4-3 with TRBJ1-4, with D possibly being TRBD1 (6 bases). CDR1 and CDR2 from the germline V gene are LGHNA and YSLEER. The V and J ends lost 5 bases and 8 bases respectively, with 18 bases between them. The CDR3 sequence is 15 residues long. This chain's CDR3 is CASSDGGRGGEKLFF. In nucleotides, the CDR3 is TGCGCCAGCAGCGACGGGGGTAGGGGGGGAGAAAAACTGTTTTTT.

CDR3 amino acids: CASSLGGGETQYF. CDR3 nucleotides: TGTGCCAGCAGCCTAGGGGGGGGAGAGACCCAGTACTTC. The rearrangement links TRBV5-4 to TRBJ2-5; possibly TRBD2 for D (7 bases). Trimming cost V 4 bases and J 4 bases, with 11 bases left between them. The CDR3 extends over 13 amino acids. Germline lookup yields CDR1 SGHNT and CDR2 YYREEE (reference sequence).

This clone turned up a few times. The rearrangement uses TRBV12-5 and TRBJ1-5; unclear D gene. The CDR3 runs to 14 residues. Germline CDR1 LGHNT, CDR2 FRNRAP. Trimming took off 6 bases at V and 2 bases at J, with 11 bases between the two ends. In DNA form, the CDR3 reads TGTGCTAGTGGACCGCGGTCTGGCAATCAGCCCCAGCATTTT. It is translated as CASGPRSGNQPQHF.

The J gene is TRBJ1-2, the V gene TRBV7-8; D is ambiguous. The CDR3 is 15 amino acids. From germline, CDR1 is SGHVS and CDR2 FQNEAQ. V was clipped by 5 bases and J by 3 bases, with 16 bases between them. As DNA, the CDR3 is TGTGCCAGCAGCCTTTTATTCACTCGGGACTATGGCTACACCTTC. It translates to CASSLLFTRDYGYTF.

Regarding this clone: The junction shows a germline mismatch at one end, possibly a read error. This sequence joins TRBV29-1 and TRBJ2-7; perhaps TRBD1 as D (5 bases). This CDR3 region has 13 residues. Germline assignment: CDR1 SQVTM and CDR2 ANQGSEA. The CDR3: CSVTPPGLYEQHF. CDR3 nucleotides: TGCAGCGTTACCCCGCCAGGGTTGTACGAGCAGCACTTC.

CDR3 loop: CASSPIPTGDYGYTF. As DNA, the CDR3 is TGTGCCAGCAGTCCAATCCCCACAGGGGACTATGGCTACACCTTC. This sequence joins TRBV6-5 and TRBJ1-2; 7 positions agree with TRBD1. The CDR3 runs to 15 residues. The V and J ends lost 5 bases and 3 bases, in that order; junction bases with no gene match: 9. CDR1 is MNHEY and CDR2 is SVGAGI in the germline V gene.

V gene TRBV27 combines with J gene TRBJ2-1; 11 nucleotides agree with TRBD2. CDR1 and CDR2 from the germline V gene are MNHEY and SMNVEV (reference sequence). The CDR3 runs 16 residues. Trimming cost V 7 bases and J 2 bases; bases outside gene matches: 7. The CDR3 region has the DNA TGTGCCAGCACAGACGGGACTAGCGGCACCTACAATGAGCAGTTCTTC. Translated, it gives CASTDGTSGTYNEQFF.

The DNA for the CDR3 is TGTGCCAGCAGCGTCCGGTGGGAGTTTGGAAACACCATATATTTT. This sequence encodes CASSVRWEFGNTIYF. The chain couples TRBV7-8 to TRBJ1-3, with D unresolved. Trimming pared 5 bases from V and 3 bases from J, leaving 14 bases between. This CDR3 spans 15 amino acids. Germline values: CDR1 SGHVS, CDR2 FQNEAQ.

This rearrangement joins TRBV9 to TRBJ1-1; a weak D match, TRBD1 (6 bases). CDR1 SGDLS and CDR2 YYNGEE come from the germline V gene. Trimming stripped 2 bases from V and 5 bases from J, with 10 bases between. This CDR3 comprises 13 residues. Here the CDR3 reads CASSVTGQTEAFF. CDR3 in DNA: TGTGCCAGCAGCGTCACAGGGCAAACTGAAGCTTTCTTT.

The chain links TRBV7-9 to TRBJ1-1, with 8 positions matching TRBD1. The junction had 8 bases not matched to a gene; V was cut back by 4 bases and J by 7 bases. Germline CDR1 and CDR2: SEHNR and FQNEAQ (reference sequence). This CDR3 has 14 residues. The CDR3 sequence is CASSSGTGIDEAFF. CDR3 sequence (DNA): TGTGCCAGCAGCTCCGGGACAGGAATTGATGAAGCTTTCTTT.

The J gene is TRBJ2-7, the V gene TRBV6-5, with TRBD2 matching 7 bases. J gave up 0 bases and V 6 bases, and 8 bases lay outside the gene matches. This CDR3 has 15 amino acids. Germline values: CDR1 MNHEY, CDR2 SVGAGI. The CDR3 region is CASRPLGGSSYEQYF. The CDR3, as DNA: TGTGCCAGCAGGCCCCTCGGGGGGAGCTCCTACGAGCAGTACTTC.

A few counts support this clone. The chain joins TRBV5-6 to TRBJ1-1; 9 bases fit TRBD1. Trimming at V came to 4 bases and at J to 4 bases, leaving 14 bases not matched to a gene. Germline assignment: CDR1 SGHDT and CDR2 YYEEEE. This CDR3 is built from 17 residues. CDR3 bases: TGTGCCAGCAGCAACCGGGACAGGGTTGGGGGCATCACTGAAGCTTTCTTT. Translation: CASSNRDRVGGITEAFF.

The chain carries TRBV2 and TRBJ1-5; D is unresolved. CDR3 size: 13 residues. Germline CDR1 is SNHLY and CDR2 is FYNNEI. V was clipped by 3 bases and J by 7 bases, with 10 bases between them. CDR3 coding DNA: TGTGCCAGCAGTGATACAAACCCCCAGCCCCAGCATTTT. It yields the protein CASSDTNPQPQHF.

The J gene is TRBJ2-7, the V gene TRBV5-1, with TRBD1 identical over 9 bases. V shed 5 bases and J 1 base; nucleotides not matched to a gene: 4. CDR3 length equals 14 residues. Germline CDR1 reads SGHRS; CDR2 reads YFSETQ. Here the CDR3 reads CASRTQGASYEQYF. The DNA for the CDR3 is TGCGCCAGCAGAACACAGGGGGCATCCTACGAGCAGTACTTC.

The chain links TRBV19 to TRBJ1-1; no reliable D call. In germline, CDR1 is LNHDA, CDR2 SQIVND (reference sequence). The CDR3 has 14 residues. Trimming left V 1 base short and J 4 bases short, with 10 bases between. CDR3 residues: CASSIAALSTEAFF. The CDR3 DNA reads as TGTGCCAGTAGTATAGCCGCCCTGAGCACTGAAGCTTTCTTT.

This clone appeared a single time. The V and J genes are TRBV5-1 and TRBJ2-5; the match to TRBD2 covers 9 bases. Per germline, CDR1 SGHRS and CDR2 YFSETQ. V lost 5 bases and J lost 6; bases outside the gene matches: 11. The CDR3 is 15 amino acids. The CDR3 here is CASRPYSGGTQTQYF. CDR3 nucleotides: TGCGCCAGCAGACCTTATAGCGGGGGTACCCAGACCCAGTACTTC.

CDR3 protein: CASSLERQETDTQYF. The CDR3 DNA is TGCGCCAGCAGCTTGGAGAGACAGGAGACAGATACGCAGTATTTT. This chain links TRBV5-1 with TRBJ2-3; D is possibly TRBD1 (6 bases). With 0 bases removed from V and 3 bases from J, the gap between germline ends came to 11 bases. The CDR3 sequence is 15 residues long. Germline CDR1 is SGHRS and CDR2 is YFSETQ.

This chain links TRBV5-1 with TRBJ2-3; 8 nucleotides agree with TRBD2. CDR1 is SGHRS, CDR2 YFSETQ, per germline. After removal of 7 bases from V and 4 bases from J, the junction contained 8 bases not matched to a gene. This CDR3 is 14 amino acids long. Here the CDR3 reads CASDGGGHADTQYF. CDR3 in DNA: TGCGCCAGCGACGGGGGGGGCCACGCAGATACGCAGTATTTT. The full variable domain, completed using reference TRBV5-1 and TRBJ2-3, is KAGVTQTPRYLIKTRGQQVTLSCSPISGHRSVSWYQQTPGQGLQFLFEYFSETQRNKGNFPGRFSGRQFSNSRSEMNVSTLELGDSALYLCASDGGGHADTQYFGPGTRLTVL.

Worth noting for this clone: Other DNA variants within this sample encode the same CDR3. The V and J genes are TRBV7-9 and TRBJ2-5; TRBD2 matches at 7 bases. Germline-derived CDR1 and CDR2 are SEHNR and FQNEAQ (reference sequence). With 2 bases clipped from V and 5 bases from J, the junction kept 2 bases outside the gene matches. This CDR3 is built from 13 residues. CDR3 bases: TGTGCCAGCAGCTTAAGCGGGGTCGAGACCCAGTACTTC. It yields the protein CASSLSGVETQYF.

The chain is built from TRBV21-1 and TRBJ2-7; TRBD2, as called in the table, went unchecked against the DNA. TRBV21-1 represents a pseudogene. The CDR3 runs to 17 residues. The CDR3 nucleotides are TGTGCCAGCAGCACCCAGCGGGGGGGCTTCCCATATTCCGAGCAGTACTTC. Protein: CASSTQRGGFPYSEQYF.

The genes are TRBV10-3 and TRBJ2-7; the D gene is possibly TRBD1 (5 bases). Trimming pared 3 bases from V and 4 bases from J, leaving 13 bases between. The germline V gene has CDR1 ENHRY and CDR2 SYGVKD. This CDR3 contains 14 residues. CDR3 protein: CAISDVRERYEQYF. The CDR3 nucleotides read TGTGCCATCAGTGATGTCAGGGAAAGGTACGAGCAGTACTTC.

This chain joins TRBV19 and TRBJ1-1, with 7 nucleotides matching TRBD1. The junction had 5 bases not matched to a gene; V was cut back by 4 bases and J by 0 bases. The CDR3 runs 15 residues. The V gene's germline CDR1 is LNHDA and CDR2 SQIVND (reference sequence). The CDR3 DNA sequence: TGTGCCAGTAGTACGACAGGGAGGATGAACACTGAAGCTTTCTTT. Its protein product is CASSTTGRMNTEAFF.

The rearrangement joins TRBV25-1 to TRBJ2-3; D perhaps matches TRBD1 (6 bases). Trimming left V 2 bases short and J 3 bases short, with 9 bases between. The CDR3 has 14 residues. The germline V gene encodes CDR1 MGHDK and CDR2 SYGVNS. The CDR3 region is CASSERQATDTQYF. The CDR3 bases are TGTGCCAGCAGTGAACGACAGGCTACAGATACGCAGTATTTT.

This clone was found a few times. The chain combines TRBV7-9 with TRBJ1-2, with a possible D match to TRBD1 (5 bases). V was trimmed by 7 bases and J by 6 bases, leaving 15 bases between them. Germline V gene data show CDR1 as SEHNR and CDR2 as FQNEAQ (reference sequence). The CDR3 extends over 13 amino acids. CDR3 DNA sequence: TGTGCCAGCACCCGAATTGGGGGGGATGGCTACACCTTC. It yields the protein CASTRIGGDGYTF.

The chain uses TRBV11-2 and TRBJ2-5; 13 bases are a match to TRBD2. CDR3 length: 15 amino acids. CDR1 and CDR2 (germline): SGHAT, FQNNGV. J was trimmed by 5 bases and V by 4 bases; bases with no gene match: 4. The DNA for the CDR3 is TGTGCCAGCAGCTATGGGACTAGCGGGGTCGAGACCCAGTACTTC. Translated, it gives CASSYGTSGVETQYF.

This chain joins TRBV29-1 and TRBJ2-7; 8 nucleotides agree with TRBD2. The V and J ends lost 3 bases and 11 bases, in that order; junction bases with no gene match: 9. The germline gives CDR1 SQVTM, CDR2 ANQGSEA. This CDR3 comprises 12 residues. The CDR3 DNA follows: TGCAGCGTTGACCTAGCGGGTGGGGAGAAGTACTTC. Protein: CSVDLAGGEKYF.

This chain connects TRBV6-5 to TRBJ2-7; the D is unclear. The CDR3 sequence is 10 residues long. From germline, CDR1 is MNHEY and CDR2 SVGAGI. Trimming removed 6 bases at V and 4 bases at J, with 4 bases between. The CDR3 here is CASSLYEQYF. DNA of the CDR3: TGTGCCAGCAGCCTTTACGAGCAGTACTTC.